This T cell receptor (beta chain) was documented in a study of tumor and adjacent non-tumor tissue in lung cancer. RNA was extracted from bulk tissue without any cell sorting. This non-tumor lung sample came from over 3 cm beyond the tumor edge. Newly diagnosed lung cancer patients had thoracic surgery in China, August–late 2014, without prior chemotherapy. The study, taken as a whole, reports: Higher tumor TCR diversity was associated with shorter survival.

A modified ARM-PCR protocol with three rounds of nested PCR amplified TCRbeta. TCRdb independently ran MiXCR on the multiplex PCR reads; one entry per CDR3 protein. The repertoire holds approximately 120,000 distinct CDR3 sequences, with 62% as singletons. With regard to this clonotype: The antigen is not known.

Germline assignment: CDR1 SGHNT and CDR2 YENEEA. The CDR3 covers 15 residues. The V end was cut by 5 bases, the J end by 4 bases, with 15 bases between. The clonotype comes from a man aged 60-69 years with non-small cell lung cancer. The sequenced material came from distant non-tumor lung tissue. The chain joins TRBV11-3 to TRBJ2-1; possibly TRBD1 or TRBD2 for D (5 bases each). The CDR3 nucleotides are TGTGCCAGCAGCACCGGGACCGGGGCTTACAATGAGCAGTTCTTC. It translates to CASSTGTGAYNEQFF.